This TCR beta chain was documented in a study of identical twins. The study's findings and limits: Analyses of zero insertions could be partly confounded by invariant MAIT and iNKT cells. There was more out-of-frame TCR alpha sharing in monozygotic twins than models estimated. Low generation probability was overrepresented in out-of-frame alpha sequences shared by twins.

The germline V gene encodes CDR1 DFQATT and CDR2 SNEGSKA (reference sequence). With 3 bases clipped from V and 5 bases from J, the junction kept 8 bases outside the gene matches. CDR3 length: 14 residues. cDNA molecules carried unique molecular identifiers, and template switching added a universal primer site. TCRdb recomputed calls from the 5' RACE reads with MiXCR, one row per CDR3 protein. In the table there are 200,000 to 250,000 distinct CDR3 sequences, 7.5% of which are singletons. Concerning this clonotype itself: Its cognate antigen is unknown.

These data also formed part of another study, on yellow fever vaccine responses in identical twins.

Sample: memory (CD45RO+) T cells sorted from blood. The TCR originated in a woman aged 18 to 35 in good health. V gene TRBV20-1 combines with J gene TRBJ2-5, with 8 bases lining up with TRBD1. The CDR3 sequence: CSASRTGFEETQYF. As DNA, the CDR3 is TGCAGTGCTAGCAGGACAGGGTTCGAGGAGACCCAGTACTTC.